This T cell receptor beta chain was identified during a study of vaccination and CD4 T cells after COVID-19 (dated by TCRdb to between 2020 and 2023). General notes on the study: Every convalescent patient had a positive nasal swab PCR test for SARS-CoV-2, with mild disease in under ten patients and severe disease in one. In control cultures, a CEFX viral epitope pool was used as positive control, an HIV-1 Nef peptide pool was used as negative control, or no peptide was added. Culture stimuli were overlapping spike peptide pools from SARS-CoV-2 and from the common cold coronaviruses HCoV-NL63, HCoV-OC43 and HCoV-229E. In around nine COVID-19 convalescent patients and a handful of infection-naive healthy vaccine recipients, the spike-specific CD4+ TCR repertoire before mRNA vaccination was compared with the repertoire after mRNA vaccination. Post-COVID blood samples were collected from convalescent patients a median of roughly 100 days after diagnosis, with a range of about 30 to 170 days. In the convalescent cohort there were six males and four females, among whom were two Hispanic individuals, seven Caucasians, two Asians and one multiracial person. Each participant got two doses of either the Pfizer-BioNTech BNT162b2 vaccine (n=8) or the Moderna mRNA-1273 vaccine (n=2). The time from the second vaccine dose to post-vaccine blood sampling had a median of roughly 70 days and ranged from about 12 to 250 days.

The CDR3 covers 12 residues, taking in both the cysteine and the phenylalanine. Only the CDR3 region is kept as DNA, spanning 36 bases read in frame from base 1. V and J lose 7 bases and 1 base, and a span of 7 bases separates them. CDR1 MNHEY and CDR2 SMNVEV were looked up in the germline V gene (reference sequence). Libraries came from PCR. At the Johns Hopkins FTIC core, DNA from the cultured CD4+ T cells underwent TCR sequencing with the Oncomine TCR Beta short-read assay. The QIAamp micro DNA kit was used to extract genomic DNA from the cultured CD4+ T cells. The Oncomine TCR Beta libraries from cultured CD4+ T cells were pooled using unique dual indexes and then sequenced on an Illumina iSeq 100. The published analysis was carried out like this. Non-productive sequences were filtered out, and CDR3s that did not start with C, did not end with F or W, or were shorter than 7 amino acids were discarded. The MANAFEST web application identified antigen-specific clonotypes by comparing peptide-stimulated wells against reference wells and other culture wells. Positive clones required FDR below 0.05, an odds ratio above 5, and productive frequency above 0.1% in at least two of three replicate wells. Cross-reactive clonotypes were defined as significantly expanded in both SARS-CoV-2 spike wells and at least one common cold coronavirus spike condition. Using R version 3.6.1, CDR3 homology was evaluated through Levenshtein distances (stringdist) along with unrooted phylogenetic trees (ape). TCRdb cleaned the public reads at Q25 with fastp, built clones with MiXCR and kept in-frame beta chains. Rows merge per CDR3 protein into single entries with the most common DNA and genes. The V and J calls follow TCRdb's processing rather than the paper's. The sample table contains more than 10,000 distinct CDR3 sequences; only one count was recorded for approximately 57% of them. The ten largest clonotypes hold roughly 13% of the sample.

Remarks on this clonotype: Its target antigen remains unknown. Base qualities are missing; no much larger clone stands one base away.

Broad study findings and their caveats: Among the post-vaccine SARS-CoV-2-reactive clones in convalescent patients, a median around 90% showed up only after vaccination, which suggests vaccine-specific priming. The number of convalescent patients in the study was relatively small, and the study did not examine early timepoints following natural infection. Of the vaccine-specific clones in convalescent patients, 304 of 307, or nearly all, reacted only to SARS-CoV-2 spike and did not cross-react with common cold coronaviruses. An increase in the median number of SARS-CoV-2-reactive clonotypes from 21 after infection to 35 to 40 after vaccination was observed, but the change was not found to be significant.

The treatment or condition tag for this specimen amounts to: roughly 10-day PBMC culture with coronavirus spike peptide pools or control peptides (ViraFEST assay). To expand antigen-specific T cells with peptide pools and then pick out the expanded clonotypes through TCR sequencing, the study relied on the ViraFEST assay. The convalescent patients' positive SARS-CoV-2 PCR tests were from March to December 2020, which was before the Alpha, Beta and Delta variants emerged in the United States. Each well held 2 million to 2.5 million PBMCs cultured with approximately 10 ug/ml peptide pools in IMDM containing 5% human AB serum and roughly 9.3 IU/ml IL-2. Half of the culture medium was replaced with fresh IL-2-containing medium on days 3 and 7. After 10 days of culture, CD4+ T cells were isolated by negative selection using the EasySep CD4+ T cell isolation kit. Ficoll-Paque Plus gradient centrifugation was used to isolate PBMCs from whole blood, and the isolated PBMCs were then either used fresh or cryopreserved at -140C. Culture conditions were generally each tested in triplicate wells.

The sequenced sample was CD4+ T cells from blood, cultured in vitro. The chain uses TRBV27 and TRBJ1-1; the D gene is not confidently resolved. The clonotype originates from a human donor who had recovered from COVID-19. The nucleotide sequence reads TGTGCCAGCACAACCACGAACACTGAAGCTTTCTTT. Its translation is CASTTTNTEAFF.